This record covers a single T cell receptor (beta chain). No antigen is known for it. A read error likely explains this, since a far larger clone differs by one base. The data are from a study of regulatory T cells in long-lasting Graves disease. Background on the study: By definition, persistent Graves' disease involved antithyroid drugs for over 5 years alongside positive TSH receptor antibodies.

Germline CDR1 and CDR2: MNHEY and SVGEGT. The V and J ends lost 5 bases and 2 bases, in that order; junction bases with no gene match: 4. The CDR3 sequence is 14 residues long. Findings of the study overall: Study was limited to peripheral blood, excluding thyroid tissue. Persistent Graves' disease cases displayed lower TCR diversity than newly diagnosed ones. Sample size, which was small, may have reduced accuracy.

The time point here: persistent/refractory GD, antithyroid drugs over 5 years with positive TRAb. Researchers made the TCR library from RNA that was extracted from PBMCs. Assembly of TCR beta libraries relied on iRepertoire HTBI primers together with Arm-PCR of CDR3 regions. TCRdb reprocessed the multiplex PCR reads with MiXCR, giving one entry per CDR3 protein. The table lists roughly 500,000 distinct CDR3 sequences, less than 25% of them singletons. The sequence was obtained from a female donor with Graves disease. The V gene is TRBV6-2 or TRBV6-3, the J gene TRBJ2-5; TRBD1 agrees at 8 bases. The sample here was peripheral blood mononuclear cells (PBMCs), taken when the disease was refractory, from a patient treated with antithyroid drugs. CDR3 in amino acids: CASSDRGLQETQYF. The CDR3 bases are TGTGCCAGCAGTGACAGGGGACTTCAAGAGACCCAGTACTTC.